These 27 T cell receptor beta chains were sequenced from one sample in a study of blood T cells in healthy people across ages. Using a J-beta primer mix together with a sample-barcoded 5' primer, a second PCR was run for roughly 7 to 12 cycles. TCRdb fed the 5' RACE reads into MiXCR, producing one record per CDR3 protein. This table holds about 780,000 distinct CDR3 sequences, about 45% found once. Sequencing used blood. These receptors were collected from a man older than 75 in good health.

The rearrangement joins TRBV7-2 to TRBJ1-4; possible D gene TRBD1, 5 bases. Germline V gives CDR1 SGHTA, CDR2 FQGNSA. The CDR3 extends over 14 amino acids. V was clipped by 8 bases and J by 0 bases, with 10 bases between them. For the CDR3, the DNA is TGTGCCAGCGGCGGGGGGACAACTAATGAAAAACTGTTTTTT. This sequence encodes CASGGGTTNEKLFF. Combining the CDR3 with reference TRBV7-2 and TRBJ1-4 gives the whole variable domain GAGVSQSPSNKVTEKGKDVELRCDPISGHTALYWYRQSLGQGLEFLIYFQGNSAPDKSGLPSDRFSAERTGGSVSTLTIQRTQQEDSAVYLCASGGGTTNEKLFFGSGTQLSVL.

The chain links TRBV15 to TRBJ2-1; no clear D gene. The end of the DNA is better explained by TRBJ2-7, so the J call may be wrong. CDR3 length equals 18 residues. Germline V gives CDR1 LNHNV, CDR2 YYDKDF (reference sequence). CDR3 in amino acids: CATSRDRLSVTSYNEQYF. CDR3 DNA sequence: TGTGCCACCAGCAGAGATCGCTTAAGCGTCACCTCCTACAATGAGCAGTACTTC.

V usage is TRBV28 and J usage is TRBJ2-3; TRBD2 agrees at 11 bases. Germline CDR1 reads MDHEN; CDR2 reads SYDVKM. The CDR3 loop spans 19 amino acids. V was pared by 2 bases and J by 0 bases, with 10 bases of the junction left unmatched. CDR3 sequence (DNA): TGTGCCAGCAGTTTAGGACTAGCGGGCCTGCTCGGCAGCACAGATACGCAGTATTTT. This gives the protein CASSLGLAGLLGSTDTQYF. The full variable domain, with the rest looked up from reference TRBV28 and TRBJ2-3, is DVKVTQSSRYLVKRTGEKVFLECVQDMDHENMFWYRQDPGLGLRLIYFSYDVKMKEKGDIPEGYSVSREKKERFSLILESASTNQTSMYLCASSLGLAGLLGSTDTQYFGPGTRLTVL.

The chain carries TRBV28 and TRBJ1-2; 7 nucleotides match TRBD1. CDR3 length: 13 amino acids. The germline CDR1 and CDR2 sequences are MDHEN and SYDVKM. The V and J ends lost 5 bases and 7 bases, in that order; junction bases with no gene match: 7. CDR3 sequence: CASSLTGSSGYTF. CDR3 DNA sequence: TGTGCCAGCAGTCTGACAGGGTCTAGTGGCTACACCTTC.

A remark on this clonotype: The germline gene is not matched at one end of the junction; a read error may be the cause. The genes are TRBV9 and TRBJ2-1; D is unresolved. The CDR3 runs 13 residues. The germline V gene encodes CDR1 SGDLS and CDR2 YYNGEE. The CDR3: CASSVAPGNKQFF. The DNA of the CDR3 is TGTGCCAGCAGCGTGGCCCCGGGCAATAAGCAGTTCTTC.

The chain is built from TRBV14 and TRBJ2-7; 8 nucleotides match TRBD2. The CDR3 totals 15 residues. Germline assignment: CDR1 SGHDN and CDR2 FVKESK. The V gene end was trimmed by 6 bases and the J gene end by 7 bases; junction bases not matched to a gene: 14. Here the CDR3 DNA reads TGTGCCAGCAGTAGAGCGGGAGCGGGCTACAATGAGCAGTACTTC. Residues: CASSRAGAGYNEQYF. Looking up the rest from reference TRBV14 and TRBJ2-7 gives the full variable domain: EAGVTQFPSHSVIEKGQTVTLRCDPISGHDNLYWYRRVMGKEIKFLLHFVKESKQDESGMPNNRFLAERTGGTYSTLKVQPAELEDSGVYFCASSRAGAGYNEQYFGPGTRLTVT.

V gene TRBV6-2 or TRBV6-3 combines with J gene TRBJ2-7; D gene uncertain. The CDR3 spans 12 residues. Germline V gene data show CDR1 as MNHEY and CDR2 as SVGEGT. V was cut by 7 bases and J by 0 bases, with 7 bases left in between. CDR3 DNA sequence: TGTGCCAGCAAGCCCGACTCCTACGAGCAGTACTTC. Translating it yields CASKPDSYEQYF.

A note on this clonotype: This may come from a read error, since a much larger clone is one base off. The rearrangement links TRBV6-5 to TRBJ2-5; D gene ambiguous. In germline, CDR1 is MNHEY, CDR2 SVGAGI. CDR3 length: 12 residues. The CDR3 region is CAGSSMAETQYF. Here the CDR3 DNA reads TGTGCCGGCAGTTCCATGGCAGAGACCCAGTACTTC.

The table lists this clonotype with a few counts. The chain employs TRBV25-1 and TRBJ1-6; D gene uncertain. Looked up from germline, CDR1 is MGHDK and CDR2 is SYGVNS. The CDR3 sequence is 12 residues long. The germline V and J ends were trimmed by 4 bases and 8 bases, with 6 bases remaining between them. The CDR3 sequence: CASSVVDSPLHF. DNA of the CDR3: TGTGCCAGCAGTGTGGTGGATTCACCCCTCCACTTT.

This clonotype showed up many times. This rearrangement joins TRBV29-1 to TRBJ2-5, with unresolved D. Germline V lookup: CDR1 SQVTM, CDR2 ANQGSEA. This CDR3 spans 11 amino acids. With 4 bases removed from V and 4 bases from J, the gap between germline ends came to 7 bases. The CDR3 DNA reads TGCAGCGTTGGCCTAATAGAGACCCAGTACTTC. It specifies CSVGLIETQYF.

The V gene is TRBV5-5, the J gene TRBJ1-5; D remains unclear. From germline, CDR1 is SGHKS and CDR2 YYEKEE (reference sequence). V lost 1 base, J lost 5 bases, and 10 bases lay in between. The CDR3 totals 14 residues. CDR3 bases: TGTGCCAGCAGCTTGAGGGCCTACGATCAGCCCCAGCATTTT. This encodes CASSLRAYDQPQHF.

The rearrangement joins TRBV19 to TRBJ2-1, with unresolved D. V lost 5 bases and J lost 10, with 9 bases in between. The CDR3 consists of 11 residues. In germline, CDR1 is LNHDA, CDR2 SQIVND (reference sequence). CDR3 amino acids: CASSSVREQFF. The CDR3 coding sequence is TGTGCCAGTAGTTCGGTAAGGGAGCAGTTCTTC.

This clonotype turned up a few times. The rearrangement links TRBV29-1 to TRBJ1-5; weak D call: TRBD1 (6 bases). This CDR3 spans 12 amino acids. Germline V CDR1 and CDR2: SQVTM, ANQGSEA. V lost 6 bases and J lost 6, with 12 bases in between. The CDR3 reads CSVGVGGQPQHF. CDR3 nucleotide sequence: TGCAGCGTGGGAGTAGGGGGTCAGCCCCAGCATTTT.

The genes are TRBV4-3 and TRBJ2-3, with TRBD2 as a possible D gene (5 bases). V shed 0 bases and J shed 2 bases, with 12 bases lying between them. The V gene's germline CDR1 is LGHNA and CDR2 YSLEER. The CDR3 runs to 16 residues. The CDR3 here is CASSQERAAYTDTQYF. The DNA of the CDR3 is TGCGCCAGCAGCCAAGAGCGGGCAGCGTACACAGATACGCAGTATTTT.

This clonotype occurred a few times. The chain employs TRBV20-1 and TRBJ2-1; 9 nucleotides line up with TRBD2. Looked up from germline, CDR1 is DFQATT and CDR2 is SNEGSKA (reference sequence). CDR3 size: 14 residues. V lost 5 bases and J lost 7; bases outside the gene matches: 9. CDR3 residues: CSALPGSGSNEQFF. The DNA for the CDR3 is TGCAGTGCTCTCCCGGGTAGCGGGAGTAATGAGCAGTTCTTC.

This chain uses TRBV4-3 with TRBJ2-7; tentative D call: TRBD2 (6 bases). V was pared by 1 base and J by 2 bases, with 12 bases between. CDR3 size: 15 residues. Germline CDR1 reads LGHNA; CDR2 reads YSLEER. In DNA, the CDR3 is TGCGCCAGCAGCCAAGTTATCGGGGGTCCCTACGAGCAGTACTTC. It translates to CASSQVIGGPYEQYF.

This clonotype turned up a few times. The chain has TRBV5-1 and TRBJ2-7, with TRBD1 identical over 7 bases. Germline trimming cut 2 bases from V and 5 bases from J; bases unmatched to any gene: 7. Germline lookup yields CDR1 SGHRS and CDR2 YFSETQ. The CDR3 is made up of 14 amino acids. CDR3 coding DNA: TGCGCCAGCAGCTTCGGACAGGCCACCGACGAGCAGTACTTC. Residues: CASSFGQATDEQYF. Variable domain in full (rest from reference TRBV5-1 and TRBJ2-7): KAGVTQTPRYLIKTRGQQVTLSCSPISGHRSVSWYQQTPGQGLQFLFEYFSETQRNKGNFPGRFSGRQFSNSRSEMNVSTLELGDSALYLCASSFGQATDEQYFGPGTRLTVT.

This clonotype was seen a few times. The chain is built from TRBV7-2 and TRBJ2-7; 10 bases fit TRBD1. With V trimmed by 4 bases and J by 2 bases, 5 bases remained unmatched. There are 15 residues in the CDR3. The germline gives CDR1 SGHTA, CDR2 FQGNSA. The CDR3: CASSSGTGDPYEQYF. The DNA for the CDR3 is TGTGCCAGCAGCTCAGGGACAGGGGATCCCTACGAGCAGTACTTC.

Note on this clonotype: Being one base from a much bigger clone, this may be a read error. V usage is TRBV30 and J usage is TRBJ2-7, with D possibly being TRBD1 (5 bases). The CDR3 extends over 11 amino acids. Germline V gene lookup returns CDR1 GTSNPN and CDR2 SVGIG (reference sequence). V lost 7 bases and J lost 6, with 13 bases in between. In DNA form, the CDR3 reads TGTGCCTTGAGCCAGGGATCCGAGCAGTACTTC. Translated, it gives CALSQGSEQYF.

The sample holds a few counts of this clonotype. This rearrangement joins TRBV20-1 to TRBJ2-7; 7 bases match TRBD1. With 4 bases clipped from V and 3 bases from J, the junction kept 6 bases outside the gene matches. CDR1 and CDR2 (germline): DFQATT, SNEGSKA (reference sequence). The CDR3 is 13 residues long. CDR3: CSATHRGHYEQYF. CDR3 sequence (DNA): TGCAGTGCTACCCACAGGGGCCACTACGAGCAGTACTTC.

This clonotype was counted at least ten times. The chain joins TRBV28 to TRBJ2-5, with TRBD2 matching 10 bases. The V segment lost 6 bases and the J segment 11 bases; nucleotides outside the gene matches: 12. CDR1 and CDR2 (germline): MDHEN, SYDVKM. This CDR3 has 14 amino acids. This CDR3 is CASSPRASGSWQYF. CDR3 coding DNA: TGTGCCAGCAGCCCCCGGGCTAGCGGGAGCTGGCAGTACTTC. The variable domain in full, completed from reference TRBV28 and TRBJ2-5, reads DVKVTQSSRYLVKRTGEKVFLECVQDMDHENMFWYRQDPGLGLRLIYFSYDVKMKEKGDIPEGYSVSREKKERFSLILESASTNQTSMYLCASSPRASGSWQYFGPGTRLLVL.

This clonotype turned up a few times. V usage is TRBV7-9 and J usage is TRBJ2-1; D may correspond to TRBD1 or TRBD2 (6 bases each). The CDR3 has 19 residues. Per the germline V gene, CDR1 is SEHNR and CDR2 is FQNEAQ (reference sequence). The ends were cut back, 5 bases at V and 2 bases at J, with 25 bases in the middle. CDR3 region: CASSPAGGGGIGTYNEQFF. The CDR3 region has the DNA TGTGCCAGCAGCCCTGCGGGCGGAGGGGGGATCGGGACCTACAATGAGCAGTTCTTC.

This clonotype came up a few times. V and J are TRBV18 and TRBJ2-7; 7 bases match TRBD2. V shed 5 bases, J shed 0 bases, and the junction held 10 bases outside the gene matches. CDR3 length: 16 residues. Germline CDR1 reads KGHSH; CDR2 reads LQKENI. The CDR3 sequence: CASSIGASGISYEQYF. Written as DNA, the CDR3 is TGTGCCAGCTCAATCGGAGCTAGCGGTATCTCCTACGAGCAGTACTTC.

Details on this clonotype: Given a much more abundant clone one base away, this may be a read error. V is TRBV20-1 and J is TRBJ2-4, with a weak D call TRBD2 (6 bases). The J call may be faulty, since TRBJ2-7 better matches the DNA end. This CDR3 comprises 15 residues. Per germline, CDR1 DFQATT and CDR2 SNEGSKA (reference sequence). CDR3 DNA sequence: TGCAGTGCTAGAGACTCGTCCTCGGGGGCCTACGAGCAGTACTTC. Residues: CSARDSSSGAYEQYF.

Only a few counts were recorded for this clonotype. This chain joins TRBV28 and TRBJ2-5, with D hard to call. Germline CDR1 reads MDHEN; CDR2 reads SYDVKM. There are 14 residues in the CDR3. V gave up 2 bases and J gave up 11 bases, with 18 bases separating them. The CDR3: CASSLGGVGNEQYF. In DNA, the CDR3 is TGTGCCAGCAGTTTAGGTGGAGTGGGCAATGAGCAGTACTTC. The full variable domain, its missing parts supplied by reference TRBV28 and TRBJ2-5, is DVKVTQSSRYLVKRTGEKVFLECVQDMDHENMFWYRQDPGLGLRLIYFSYDVKMKEKGDIPEGYSVSREKKERFSLILESASTNQTSMYLCASSLGGVGNEQYFGPGTRLLVL.

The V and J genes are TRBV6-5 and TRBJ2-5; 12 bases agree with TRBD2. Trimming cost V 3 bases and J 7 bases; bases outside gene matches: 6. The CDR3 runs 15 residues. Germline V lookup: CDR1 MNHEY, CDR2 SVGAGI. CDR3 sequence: CASSYSSGRAGTQYF. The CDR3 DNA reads TGTGCCAGCAGTTATTCTAGCGGGAGGGCGGGGACCCAGTACTTC.

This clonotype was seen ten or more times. CDR3 DNA: TGTGCCAGCAGTCCGCAGGGGGGAAGGGACACTGAAGCTTTCTTT. Amino acids: CASSPQGGRDTEAFF. The rearrangement links TRBV12-3 or TRBV12-4 to TRBJ1-1; 7 bases are shared with TRBD1. V lost 5 bases, J lost 3 bases, and 9 bases stayed unmatched. CDR3 length equals 15 residues.